The text below deals with one T cell receptor beta chain. It lacks a known antigen. Per-base quality was not reported, and no clone a single base away is much larger than it. This entry comes from a study of cytomegalovirus exposure and HLA in healthy donors (dated by TCRdb to 2017 to 2019). Concerning the study at large: In an earlier analysis of under 750 of the donors, 250 to 300 Gb of sequence data and just under 120 million unique TCR beta sequences from about 179 million T cells were reported. A separate validation cohort of approximately 120 different subjects was used in addition to the roughly 700-subject first cohort. Because of strong linkage in the cohort, four to six DR-DQ haplotypes were treated as single units for association and clustering. About 280 gigabases of sequencing data and around 80 million unique TCR sequences made up an early release that covered 500 to 650 HLA-typed donors. Across approximately 400 genotyped donors of the cohort, an average of about 220,000 unique TCR beta nucleotide sequences per donor were sequenced, and 15% to 20% of those sequences were non-productive. HLA typing covered class I and class II loci at four-digit resolution. Every repertoire in the discovery cohort had been generated on one and the same sequencing platform. To decide whether each TCR beta V gene segment behaved as functional or pseudogenic, an earlier analysis of some 600 of the donors relied on high-throughput TCR beta sequencing. Donor age, sex, ethnicity and CMV serostatus were collected together with the repertoire data. Among the roughly 400 genotyped donors, approximately 82% belonged to the genetic ancestry cluster associated with self-reported Caucasian donors. The aim of the study was to test whether cataloging public T cell receptors could identify signatures of past pathogen exposure. To predict cytomegalovirus infection status, the study brought together high-throughput TCR immunosequencing, statistical association of individual TCRs with disease status, and machine learning. The study used immunosequencing to profile the T cell repertoires of several hundred subjects and linked those repertoires to cytomegalovirus serostatus. The number of donors typed differed by locus, with about 629-640 for A, B, C, DRB1 and DQB1, around 500 for DQA1, 606 for DPA1, and some 450 for DPB1. To study patterns of TCR occurrence, a later analysis re-analyzed previously published TCR beta repertoires from hundreds of donors and added high-resolution HLA genotyping. Rather than drawing on any new phenotypic data, the later analysis identified candidate immune exposures from TCR beta sequences and the way those sequences occurred across donors. A later genetic analysis used genome-wide SNP genotypes for about 60% of the roughly 700 donors, treating that subset as a discovery cohort.

Libraries were constructed by the immunoSEQ multiplex PCR assay. A mixture of 60 forward primers for TCR Vbeta segments and 13 reverse primers for TCR Jbeta segments was used in the multiplex PCR. A multiplex PCR assay on genomic DNA amplified the CDR3 region of rearranged TCR beta genes. The Illumina HiSeq System was used to sequence the amplified TCR beta libraries as 87-base-pair reads. As for how the authors treated the data: In a later analysis, about 80 million unique TCR beta chains were counted across the roughly 610 repertoires, and some 10 million of these chains were shared by at least two donors. Raw reads were error-corrected and collapsed into unique sequences by a nearest-neighbor algorithm in which closely related sequences were merged to remove PCR and sequencing errors. V, D and J gene segments were assigned by aligning CDR3 sequences to IMGT reference sequences. For a sequence to be retained, at least a six-nucleotide match to both a V gene segment and a J gene segment was required. A rearrangement was called productive if the CDR3 had no stop codons and remained in frame with V and J, and every other rearrangement was called non-productive. Following IMGT convention, CDR3 was defined as the stretch from the second conserved V-encoded cysteine to the conserved J-encoded phenylalanine. Sequences without an unambiguous match to a single V gene segment were excluded from the earlier analysis of a few hundred of the donors. In an earlier analysis of roughly 600 of the donors, a V segment was called functional when productive rearrangements were above 56.7%, and segregating when the standard deviation between donors exceeded 5%. To diagnose cytomegalovirus status from the catalog of TCR beta chain sequences, a statistical classification framework was built. In a later analysis, TCR nucleotide sequences were compared against IMGT/GENE-DB human TR gene sequences so that V and J genes could be assigned. Using the TCRdist pipeline, a later analysis assigned CDR3 sequences along with most-parsimonious VDJ recombination scenarios. In a later analysis, each TCR beta chain was defined by its CDR3 amino acid sequence together with its V-gene family, and reads without a unique V-gene family were excluded. In a later analysis, around 600 highly shared, low-generation-probability nucleotide sequences were removed to address suspected cross-contamination and a sequencing artifact. For each public chain, a later analysis derived a clonal expansion index from normalized ranks of inferred template counts within each repertoire. A later analysis computed generation probabilities with a VDJ recombination model fitted to out-of-frame rearrangements, and checked the results against IGoR. In a later analysis, TCR-TCR, TCR-HLA and TCR-CMV co-occurrence was scored with hypergeometric tests, and a repertoire-size bias correction was applied to TCR pairs. A later analysis estimated false discovery rates by permuting HLA or CMV assignments 20 times. In a later analysis, co-occurring TCRs were grouped using DBSCAN, with TCRdist sequence similarity added in when clustering inside HLA-allele-positive subsets. For co-occurrence clustering, repertoires with fewer than 30,000 or more than 120,000 public chains were excluded, along with several repertoires with anomalous nucleotide sharing. Drawn from immuneACCESS, this table holds only the in-frame rearrangements with V and J called that TCRdb kept. Clones are partly lost; checked studies trace under half to an unresolved V gene and leave the rest unexplained. D and trimming come from the DNA, and the V and J calls and clone size come from that table. In all, the sample holds around 120,000 clones, and around three quarters of those were seen once. 3.7% of the sample belongs to the ten largest clones.

The cohort was made up of several hundred healthy bone marrow donors. At the time of sampling, every cohort member was nominally healthy, though immune exposures that went unrecorded were likely present. CMV serostatus was positive for 289 and negative for about 50% of the roughly 700 cohort members, and was not recorded for this donor. A peripheral blood sample was provided by each donor, and peripheral blood mononuclear cells were used for TCR beta sequencing. The Qiagen DNeasy Blood Extraction Kit was used to extract genomic DNA from the blood cell samples. Inclusive of the bounding cysteine and phenylalanine, the CDR3 is 13 residues long. Only the CDR3 DNA stays, 39 bases, in frame from base 1. CDR1 is given as MNHEY and CDR2 as SVGAGI, both from the germline V gene. V loses 10 bases, J loses 1 base, and the germline ends lie 14 bases apart. Findings and caveats that apply to the study as a whole: Several of the top co-occurrence clusters appeared to be linked to parvovirus B19, influenza, CMV and Epstein-Barr virus, according to a later analysis. In a later analysis, around 17,000 TCR beta sequences were associated with specific HLA alleles at a false discovery rate of 0.05. A cluster of highly shared sequence variants was judged likely to be a technical artifact of the sequencing pipeline. Linkage disequilibrium might explain the correlated functional status among segregating V segments, but an unknown experimental factor could not be ruled out. Most TCR sequences were seen in very few donors, while some public TCRs were found in many individuals. The earlier analysis of approximately 560 of the donors excluded roughly 16 rarely observed V segments, including chromosome 9 orphons, because counts were too low. Because HLA typing was missing for some donors at each locus, association tests included only the typed subset. Some IMGT-functional V segments, including TRBV6-2 and TRBV6-3, could not be distinguished by the 87-base-pair reads and were therefore excluded. Roughly uniform sequencing depth across donors was assumed in presence/absence analyses, although this assumption may not hold. In the study, 150 to 200 TCR beta chains were listed as associated with cytomegalovirus. When HLA alleles, especially DR and DQ, strongly co-occurred, TCR associations were difficult to assign to individual alleles. In a later genetic analysis, a missense DCLRE1C variant was associated with V-gene and J-gene trimming of TCR beta chains, and the association was replicated in an independent cohort. In this cohort, only TCR beta chains were sequenced, and detectable features were limited by the absence of alpha or paired-chain data. In an earlier analysis of several hundred of the donors, most TCR beta V segments were observed in productive rearrangements about 87% or about 30% of the time, broadly matching IMGT annotations. Most CMV-associated TCR beta chains appeared to be HLA-restricted in a later analysis, and the HLA associations seemed to be driven largely by CMV exposure. In a later analysis, HLA-associated TCR beta chains were found to be more clonally expanded and to have lower generation probabilities than equally common non-associated chains. A further reported finding was that TCR beta sequences accurately predicted the HLA-A and HLA-B alleles for most subjects in the first cohort. In a later analysis, the rate of TCR association differed among HLA loci, with DRB1 alleles having the most associated TCRs and HLA-C alleles having the fewest. The authors suggested that the approach could potentially be extended to other disease states and immunological phenotypes. A few of the identified cytomegalovirus-associated TCR beta chains were confirmed in vitro to be specific for cytomegalovirus antigens. A later genetic analysis reported fewer N-insertions in productive TCRs among donors in an Asian-associated ancestry cluster than the 666-donor mean. CMV serostatus was the only immune exposure information available for the cohort. Cytomegalovirus status was reported to be diagnosed by the classifier with high specificity and sensitivity in both the original and validation cohorts.

The receptor's source is a human donor in good health. The sample taken for sequencing was PBMCs. The V gene is TRBV6-5 and the J gene is TRBJ2-7, and TRBD2 may be the D gene, going by 6 matching bases. The nucleotide sequence reads as follows: TGTGCCACCGGGTCGGGAGCGTCCTACGAGCAGTACTTC. This sequence encodes CATGSGASYEQYF.